Sequencing of this T cell receptor beta chain was carried out in a study of Ad26.COV2.S vaccination and SARS-CoV-2 variants. Study-wide background: COV1001, an Ad26.COV2.S trial, supplied this vaccine-arm donor. General observations from the study: Vaccine recipients and placebo recipients showed similar non-spike TCR breadth.

In its sample, this clone was seen once. Its antigen is as yet unknown. TCRdb's table, derived via immunoSEQ multiplex PCR, lists solely in-frame clones and lacks some. The sample comprises some 500,000 clones, roughly nine tenths of which are singletons, and around 2.5% rests with the top ten. As for treatment: roughly 18 received Ad26.COV2.S at low or high dose, single or two shots; roughly five received placebo; per-sample allocation not given. The investigators took samples on day 63 after the first vaccine or placebo injection. Donation came from an adult in Boston who was aged 18-55 years. Ad26 vector vaccine expressed Wuhan-strain SARS-CoV-2 spike. Germline V lookup: CDR1 SGDLS, CDR2 YYNGEE. The V end lost 2 bases, the J end lost 1 base, and 0 bases lay between the germline ends. The CDR3 has 11 residues.

The rearrangement links TRBV9 to TRBJ1-2; D is unclear. The sample in question was peripheral blood, obtained in a trial of Ad26.COV2.S vaccine versus placebo. The receptor's source is a person aged 18-65 years who received the Ad26.COV2.S COVID-19 vaccine or a placebo. The CDR3 DNA reads as TGTGCCAGCAGCGTTAACTATGGCTACACCTTC. Translating it yields CASSVNYGYTF.